The 25 T cell receptor beta chains given below trace back to one sample, sequenced in a study of blood T cells in healthy people across ages. With a J-beta primer mix and a sample-barcoded 5' primer, a second PCR ran 7 to 11 cycles. TCRdb re-called the 5' RACE reads through MiXCR, storing one row per CDR3 protein. The repertoire holds some 560,000 distinct CDR3 sequences, with roughly a quarter as singletons. The sample also formed part of further work on T cells of mothers and their children.

Sequencing used blood. Receptor source: a boy aged 2 to 10 in good health.

This clonotype has more than one count but fewer than ten. This chain links TRBV12-3 or TRBV12-4 with TRBJ2-7, with D maybe TRBD2 (5 bases). V was shortened by 0 bases and J by 7 bases, with 10 bases between the two germline ends. The CDR3 is 13 residues long. This CDR3 is CASSLAGVEEQYF. The CDR3 bases are TGTGCCAGCAGTTTAGCGGGAGTGGAAGAGCAGTACTTC.

This clonotype was found many times. The chain recombines TRBV10-3 with TRBJ1-1; D gene uncertain. Germline assignment: CDR1 ENHRY and CDR2 SYGVKD. The CDR3 contains 15 residues. The ends were cut back, 2 bases at V and 2 bases at J, with 12 bases in the middle. The CDR3 DNA sequence: TGTGCCATCAGTGAGACGACGGGCAGTAACACTGAAGCTTTCTTT. Protein sequence: CAISETTGSNTEAFF.

J is TRBJ1-3 and V is TRBV3-1; TRBD1 aligns across 9 bases. V was pared by 6 bases and J by 8 bases, with 8 bases of the junction left unmatched. CDR1 is LGHDT, CDR2 YNNKEL, per germline (reference sequence). The CDR3 loop spans 14 amino acids. The CDR3 nucleotides read TGTGCCAGCAGATCCGGGACAGGGAGCCACACCATATATTTT. Protein: CASRSGTGSHTIYF.

The V call is TRBV30, the J call TRBJ1-2, with D unclear. CDR3 length: 11 residues. Trimming stripped 5 bases from V and 6 bases from J, with 10 bases between. Germline lookup yields CDR1 GTSNPN and CDR2 SVGIG (reference sequence). In DNA form, the CDR3 reads TGTGCCTGGTTATTCCATAATGGCTACACCTTC. Translating gives CAWLFHNGYTF.

This clonotype was observed a few times. V and J are TRBV4-1 and TRBJ1-2; TRBD1 matches at 7 bases. Germline CDR1 reads MGHRA; CDR2 reads YSYEKL. J lost 3 bases, V lost 4 bases, and 5 bases had no gene match. This CDR3 contains 14 residues. CDR3 nucleotides: TGCGCCAGCAGCCTTACAGGGGACGACTATGGCTACACCTTC. It encodes CASSLTGDDYGYTF.

This clonotype occurred once. This sequence joins TRBV6-2 or TRBV6-3 and TRBJ2-5, with D possibly matching TRBD2 (5 bases). The CDR3 loop spans 15 amino acids. Per the germline V gene, CDR1 is MNHEY and CDR2 is SVGEGT. Trimming shortened V by 0 bases and J by 5 bases, and 13 bases separated the two germline ends. The CDR3 protein is CASSYSRVAWETQYF. The CDR3 bases are TGTGCCAGCAGTTACTCTAGGGTAGCGTGGGAGACCCAGTACTTC.

This clonotype was seen a few times. The V and J genes are TRBV7-9 and TRBJ2-5; 10 nucleotides match TRBD2. The DNA matches TRBJ2-1 better at its end, which makes the J call doubtful. Germline CDR1 reads SEHNR; CDR2 reads FQNEAQ (reference sequence). This CDR3 is built from 16 residues. The chain's CDR3 is CASSLGLAGEKNEQFF. CDR3 sequence (DNA): TGTGCCAGCAGCTTAGGGCTAGCGGGAGAAAAGAATGAGCAGTTCTTC.

V gene TRBV6-5 combines with J gene TRBJ2-7; D call uncertain. CDR1 MNHEY and CDR2 SVGAGI come from the germline V gene. There are 17 residues in the CDR3. Trimming took off 4 bases at V and 5 bases at J, with 24 bases between the two ends. The CDR3 spells CASSSLRGRIIGDEQYF. CDR3 in DNA: TGTGCCAGCAGTTCTCTGAGAGGACGGATTATCGGCGACGAGCAGTACTTC.

This clonotype has more than one count but fewer than ten. The J gene is TRBJ2-2, the V gene TRBV2, with 8 bases lining up with TRBD1. This CDR3 spans 14 amino acids. The V and J ends lost 6 bases and 5 bases, in that order; junction bases with no gene match: 5. CDR1 and CDR2 (germline): SNHLY, FYNNEI. The CDR3, as DNA: TGTGCCAGCAGCGACAGGGGTAGGACCGGGGAGCTGTTTTTT. Its protein product is CASSDRGRTGELFF.

This clonotype was observed a few times. The chain has TRBV28 and TRBJ2-7; the match to TRBD2 covers 8 bases. The J call may be faulty, since TRBJ2-1 better matches the DNA end. Germline CDR1 MDHEN, CDR2 SYDVKM. The CDR3 totals 14 residues. The CDR3 sequence: CASSPSRSAGGQFF. The CDR3 region has the DNA TGTGCCAGCAGTCCGTCGAGATCGGCGGGGGGGCAGTTCTTC.

This clonotype has more than one count but fewer than ten. The J gene is TRBJ1-5, the V gene TRBV7-2; possibly TRBD1 for D (5 bases). The CDR3 sequence is 17 residues long. Trimming cost V 5 bases and J 4 bases, with 21 bases left between them. Per germline, CDR1 SGHTA and CDR2 FQGNSA. This CDR3 reads CASSASRGGKANQPQHF. CDR3 nucleotides: TGTGCCAGCAGCGCGTCCCGCGGGGGAAAAGCAAATCAGCCCCAGCATTTT.

This clonotype was seen a few times. The CDR3 bases are TGTGCCAGCAGTCCGGCCGGCTCCTGGGCCAAAAACATTCAGTACTTC. Protein product: CASSPAGSWAKNIQYF. The V and J genes are TRBV6-5 and TRBJ2-4; no clear D. CDR1 is MNHEY, CDR2 SVGAGI, per germline. This CDR3 has 16 amino acids. The ends were cut back, 5 bases at V and 1 base at J, with 15 bases in the middle.

This clonotype was seen a few times. The chain links TRBV4-3 to TRBJ2-6; perhaps TRBD1 as D (5 bases). This CDR3 comprises 13 residues. CDR1 LGHNA and CDR2 YSLEER come from the germline V gene. CDR3 loop: CAESPGWANVLTF. The CDR3 nucleotides read TGCGCTGAGTCTCCAGGGTGGGCCAACGTCCTGACTTTC.

This clonotype was detected once. The rearrangement uses TRBV4-3 and TRBJ2-1; no clear D. The J call is uncertain, as TRBJ2-7 better fits the DNA end. Germline CDR1 reads LGHNA; CDR2 reads YSLEER. CDR3 size: 17 residues. CDR3 region: CASSQEWDDGLTYEQYF. The CDR3 DNA is TGCGCCAGCAGCCAAGAGTGGGATGACGGCTTGACCTACGAGCAGTACTTC.

The chain links TRBV7-2 to TRBJ1-2, with TRBD1 as a possible D gene (5 bases). Germline V gives CDR1 SGHTA, CDR2 FQGNSA. Trimming pared 2 bases from V and 8 bases from J, leaving 15 bases between. The length of the CDR3 is 14 residues. The CDR3 here is CASSLPRGMGGYTF. The CDR3 nucleotides read TGTGCCAGCAGCTTACCACGGGGGATGGGCGGCTACACCTTC.

V gene TRBV5-5 combines with J gene TRBJ1-3, with D unresolved. Germline CDR1 is SGHKS and CDR2 is YYEKEE (reference sequence). Trimming stripped 0 bases from V and 0 bases from J, with 7 bases between. The CDR3 length is 15 residues. CDR3 DNA sequence: TGTGCCAGCAGCTTGGCCCCGAGCTCTGGAAACACCATATATTTT. Translated: CASSLAPSSGNTIYF.

Turning to this clonotype: A junction boundary mismatches the germline segment, possibly from a read error. V gene TRBV6-2 or TRBV6-3 combines with J gene TRBJ2-5, with 9 bases lining up with TRBD2. This CDR3 region has 17 residues. Germline V gene data show CDR1 as MNHEY and CDR2 as SVGEGT. The CDR3 DNA sequence: TGTGCCGGCAGTTATGGACCTAGCGGGATACCACAAGAGACCCAGTACTTC. Residues: CAGSYGPSGIPQETQYF.

V usage is TRBV20-1 and J usage is TRBJ2-7, with 11 bases identical to TRBD1. J was trimmed by 3 bases and V by 2 bases; bases with no gene match: 6. Per the germline V gene, CDR1 is DFQATT and CDR2 is SNEGSKA (reference sequence). The CDR3 runs 15 residues. CDR3 in DNA: TGCAGTGCTAGATCGCAGGGGACAGGGGGCTACGAGCAGTACTTC. It specifies CSARSQGTGGYEQYF.

This chain connects TRBV15 to TRBJ2-7, with a tentative D call TRBD2 (6 bases). Germline assignment: CDR1 LNHNV and CDR2 YYDKDF (reference sequence). V lost 1 base and J 5 bases, leaving 15 bases between the germline ends. The CDR3 length is 15 residues. CDR3 in DNA: TGTGCCACCAGCAGAGCCGGGGGACGGGTAGACGAGCAGTACTTC. It codes for CATSRAGGRVDEQYF.

This clonotype was counted between two and nine times. The gene calls are TRBV12-3 or TRBV12-4 and TRBJ2-5; TRBD2 matches 13 bases. Unmatched junction bases numbered 7, after V lost 5 bases and J lost 4 bases. CDR3 length equals 16 residues. This CDR3 reads CASSPLTSGGRETQYF. DNA of the CDR3: TGTGCCAGCAGTCCCTTGACTAGCGGGGGGAGAGAGACCCAGTACTTC.

This chain connects TRBV7-2 to TRBJ2-1; the D is unclear. The V and J ends lost 5 bases and 3 bases respectively, with 5 bases between them. The CDR3 is 12 residues long. Germline loops: CDR1 SGHTA, CDR2 FQGNSA. In DNA form, the CDR3 reads TGTGCCAGCAGCGGGTACTACAATGAGCAGTTCTTC. Translated: CASSGYYNEQFF.

This sequence joins TRBV15 and TRBJ2-3; perhaps TRBD2 as D (6 bases). The CDR3 sequence is 16 residues long. Trimming stripped 1 base from V and 2 bases from J, with 13 bases between. Germline loops: CDR1 LNHNV, CDR2 YYDKDF (reference sequence). The CDR3 nucleotides read TGTGCCACCAGCAGAGTGACTAGAGGAATCACAGATACGCAGTATTTT. Protein: CATSRVTRGITDTQYF.

The chain carries TRBV12-3 or TRBV12-4 and TRBJ2-1, with TRBD2 matching 11 bases. The CDR3 spans 14 residues. J gave up 10 bases and V 3 bases, and 5 bases lay outside the gene matches. The CDR3: CASSFSGGAREQFF. The CDR3 nucleotides read TGTGCCAGCAGTTTTAGCGGGGGGGCCCGGGAGCAGTTCTTC.

As for this clonotype: At one boundary the junction diverges from the germline segment, which might be a read error. V and J are TRBV23-1 and TRBJ2-3; tentatively, D is TRBD1 or TRBD2 (6 bases each). TRBV23-1 is filed as an ORF, its function uncertain. CDR3 length equals 12 residues. The CDR3 DNA reads as TGTGCCAGCAGTCAACAGGGAGGCGCGCAGTATTTT. Amino acid sequence: CASSQQGGAQYF.

Comments on this clonotype: One end of the junction does not line up with germline, which may come from a read error. CDR3 protein: CATSRDKGRGYGSTF. The CDR3 bases are TGTGCCACCAGCAGAGATAAGGGAAGGGGCTATGGCTCCACCTTC. The chain recombines TRBV15 with TRBJ1-2, with D maybe TRBD1 (5 bases). CDR3 length: 15 residues. Germline CDR1 is LNHNV and CDR2 is YYDKDF (reference sequence).